This TCR beta chain was recovered during a study of tumor-infiltrating lymphocytes in oesophageal squamous cell carcinoma. MiXCR, applied by TCRdb to the PCR reads, yields one record per CDR3 protein. The sample has approximately 10,000 distinct CDR3 sequences, 52% seen once. The sample was esophageal tumor tissue. This clonotype was obtained from a female donor with esophageal squamous cell carcinoma.

The CDR3: CASSSSGSSYNEQYF. CDR3 in DNA: TGTGCCAGCAGCTCTAGCGGCAGCTCCTACAATGAGCAGTACTTC. The chain is built from TRBV7-8 and TRBJ2-7, with 7 positions matching TRBD2. CDR1 is SGHVS and CDR2 is FQNEAQ in the germline V gene. CDR3 length: 15 amino acids. With V trimmed by 4 bases and J by 7 bases, 13 bases remained unmatched.